This TCR beta chain was found in a study of response to subunit inactivated influenza vaccine. Overall study findings and caveats: Few new T cells, the authors suggested, are recruited by each seasonal influenza vaccination.

Points on this clonotype: Its antigen is not known.

A single record per CDR3 protein comes from TCRdb applying MiXCR to the RT-PCR reads. The sample consists of some 600,000 distinct CDR3 sequences, around 13% of them appearing once. The receptor was derived from a man aged 50-59 years who received an inactivated influenza vaccine. Material: PBMCs from blood, obtained 14 days before vaccination.

The CDR3, as DNA: TGTGCCAGCAGTAATTGGGGTCAGCCCCAGCATTTT. It specifies CASSNWGQPQHF. The chain couples TRBV27 to TRBJ1-5; D uncertain. The length of the CDR3 is 12 residues. CDR1 is MNHEY and CDR2 is SMNVEV in the germline V gene (reference sequence). The V end was cut by 5 bases, the J end by 6 bases, with 8 bases between.